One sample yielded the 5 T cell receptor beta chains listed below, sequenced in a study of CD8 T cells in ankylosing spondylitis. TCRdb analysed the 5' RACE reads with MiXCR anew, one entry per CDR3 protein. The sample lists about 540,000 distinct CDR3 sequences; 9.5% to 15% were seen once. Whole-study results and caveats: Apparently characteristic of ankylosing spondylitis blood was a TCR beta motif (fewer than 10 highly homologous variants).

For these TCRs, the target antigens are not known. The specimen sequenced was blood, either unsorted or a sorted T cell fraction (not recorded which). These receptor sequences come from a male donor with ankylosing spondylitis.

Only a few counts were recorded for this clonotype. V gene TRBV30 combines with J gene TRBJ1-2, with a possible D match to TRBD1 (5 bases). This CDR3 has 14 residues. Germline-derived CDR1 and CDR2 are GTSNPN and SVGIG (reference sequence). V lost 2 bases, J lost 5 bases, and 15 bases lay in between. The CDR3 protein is CAWSTLDGGYGYTF. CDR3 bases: TGTGCCTGGAGTACCCTGGATGGGGGTTATGGCTACACCTTC.

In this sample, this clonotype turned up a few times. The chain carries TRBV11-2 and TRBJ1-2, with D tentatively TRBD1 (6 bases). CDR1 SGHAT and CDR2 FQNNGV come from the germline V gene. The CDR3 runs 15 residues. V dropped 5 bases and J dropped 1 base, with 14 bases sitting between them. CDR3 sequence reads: CASSVGGLNNYGYTF. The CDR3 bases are TGTGCCAGCAGCGTCGGGGGCTTAAATAACTATGGCTACACCTTC.

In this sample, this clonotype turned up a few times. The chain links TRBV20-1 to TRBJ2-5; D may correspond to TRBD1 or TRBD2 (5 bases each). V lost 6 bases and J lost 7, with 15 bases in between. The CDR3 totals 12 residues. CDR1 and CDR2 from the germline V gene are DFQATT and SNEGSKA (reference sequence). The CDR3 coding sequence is TGCAGTGCAACTTCAGGGACGGGGACCCAGTACTTC. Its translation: CSATSGTGTQYF.

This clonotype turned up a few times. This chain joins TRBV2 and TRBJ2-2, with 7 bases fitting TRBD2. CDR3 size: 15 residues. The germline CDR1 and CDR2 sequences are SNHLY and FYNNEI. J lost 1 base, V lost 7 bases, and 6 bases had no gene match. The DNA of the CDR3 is TGTGCCAGCATCGTATCGGGAGGGAACACCGGGGAGCTGTTTTTT. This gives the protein CASIVSGGNTGELFF.

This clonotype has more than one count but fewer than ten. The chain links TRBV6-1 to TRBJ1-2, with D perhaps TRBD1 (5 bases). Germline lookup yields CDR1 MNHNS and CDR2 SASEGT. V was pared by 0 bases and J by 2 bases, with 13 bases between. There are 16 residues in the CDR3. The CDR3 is CASSEAAGRLNYGYTF. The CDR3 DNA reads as TGTGCCAGCAGTGAAGCGGCAGGGAGATTAAACTATGGCTACACCTTC.